This is a list of T cell receptor beta chains from one sample in a study of CD8+CD57+ T cells in acquired aplastic anemia. MiXCR, applied by TCRdb to the reads, yields one record per CDR3 protein. Of around 200,000 distinct CDR3 sequences in the sample, over 60% are singletons; the top ten hold approximately 30%. The material sequenced was sorted CD4+, CD8+, or CD8+CD57+ T cells (not recorded which) from PBMCs. The receptors here all came from a human donor in good health. The CDR3 runs from the conserved cysteine through the conserved F or W. D genes are given only for firm matches. Size is omitted from some rows. Given values are once, few, many or a class for expanded clones.

>TRBV2|NA|TRBJ2-1|NA
CASSANLGLSNEQFF
TGTGCCAGCAGTGCCAATTTGGGACTTTCCAATGAGCAGTTCTTC
>TRBV20-1|NA|TRBJ2-5|NA
CSARVENQETQYF
TGCAGTGCTAGAGTGGAGAACCAAGAGACCCAGTACTTC
>TRBV3-1|NA|TRBJ1-5|NA
CASSQDSGIAGNQPQHF
TGTGCCAGCAGCCAAGATTCAGGGATTGCAGGCAATCAGCCCCAGCATTTT
>TRBV7-8|TRBD1|TRBJ1-2|NA
CASSQGSGQLNYGYTF
TGTGCCAGCAGTCAAGGATCGGGACAGCTTAACTATGGCTACACCTTC
>TRBV20-1|NA|TRBJ2-5|NA
CSARDRTAGRETQYF
TGCAGTGCTAGAGATCGGACGGCTGGGAGAGAGACCCAGTACTTC
>TRBV7-9|NA|TRBJ2-7|many
CASSSPGHAYEQYF
TGTGCCAGCAGCTCCCCGGGACATGCCTACGAGCAGTACTTC
>TRBV7-8|TRBD2|TRBJ2-7|once
CASSSWTSGSLEQYF
TGTGCCAGCAGCTCCTGGACTAGCGGGAGCTTGGAGCAGTACTTC
>TRBV5-1|NA|TRBJ2-7|NA
CASSPRVTEAYEQYF
TGCGCCAGCAGCCCCCGAGTAACCGAAGCCTACGAGCAGTACTTC
>TRBV7-9|TRBD2|TRBJ2-1|many
CASSLPSSGRYNEQFF
TGTGCCAGCAGCTTACCGTCCAGCGGGAGGTACAATGAGCAGTTCTTC
>TRBV2|TRBD2|TRBJ2-3|NA
CASSPTSVADTQYF
TGTGCCAGCAGCCCAACTAGCGTCGCAGATACGCAGTATTTT
>TRBV10-3|NA|TRBJ2-2|NA
CAISVSNWGHTGELFF
TGTGCCATCAGCGTTTCTAATTGGGGTCACACCGGGGAGCTGTTTTTT
>TRBV5-1|NA|TRBJ1-4|NA
CASSLWKGTNEKLFF
TGCGCCAGCAGCTTGTGGAAGGGAACTAATGAAAAACTGTTTTTT
>TRBV4-1|NA|TRBJ1-1|many
CASSQGGQNTEAFF
TGCGCCAGCAGCCAAGGGGGACAGAACACTGAAGCTTTCTTT
>TRBV20-1|NA|TRBJ2-7|few
CSARDYYEQYF
TGCAGTGCTAGAGATTACTACGAGCAGTACTTC
>TRBV27|TRBD1|TRBJ2-7|NA
CASSLLRTGVGPEQYF
TGTGCCAGCAGTCTCCTTCGGACAGGGGTGGGGCCCGAGCAGTACTTC
>TRBV5-8|NA|TRBJ1-1|many
CASSFGGQNTEAFF
TGTGCCAGCAGCTTTGGGGGACAGAACACTGAAGCTTTCTTT
>TRBV7-3|NA|TRBJ1-1|NA
CASSLQGANTEAFF
TGTGCCAGCAGCTTGCAGGGCGCGAACACTGAAGCTTTCTTT
>TRBV29-1|NA|TRBJ2-1|NA
CSVLRRGAGNEQFF
TGCAGCGTTCTAAGGAGGGGGGCCGGTAATGAGCAGTTCTTC
>TRBV10-3|TRBD2|TRBJ2-7|NA
CAIRLGTSGGEQYF
TGTGCCATCCGACTCGGGACTAGCGGCGGCGAGCAGTACTTC
>TRBV2|NA|TRBJ1-1|NA
CASSVEMRGEAFF
TGTGCCAGCAGTGTCGAAATGAGGGGCGAAGCTTTCTTT
>TRBV7-2|NA|TRBJ1-1|NA
CASRSIGGIGTEAFF
TGTGCCAGCCGCTCAATAGGAGGGATCGGCACTGAAGCTTTCTTT
>TRBV7-2|NA|TRBJ2-5|NA
CASSLGPPQPETQYF
TGTGCCAGCAGCTTAGGACCCCCTCAACCCGAGACCCAGTACTTC